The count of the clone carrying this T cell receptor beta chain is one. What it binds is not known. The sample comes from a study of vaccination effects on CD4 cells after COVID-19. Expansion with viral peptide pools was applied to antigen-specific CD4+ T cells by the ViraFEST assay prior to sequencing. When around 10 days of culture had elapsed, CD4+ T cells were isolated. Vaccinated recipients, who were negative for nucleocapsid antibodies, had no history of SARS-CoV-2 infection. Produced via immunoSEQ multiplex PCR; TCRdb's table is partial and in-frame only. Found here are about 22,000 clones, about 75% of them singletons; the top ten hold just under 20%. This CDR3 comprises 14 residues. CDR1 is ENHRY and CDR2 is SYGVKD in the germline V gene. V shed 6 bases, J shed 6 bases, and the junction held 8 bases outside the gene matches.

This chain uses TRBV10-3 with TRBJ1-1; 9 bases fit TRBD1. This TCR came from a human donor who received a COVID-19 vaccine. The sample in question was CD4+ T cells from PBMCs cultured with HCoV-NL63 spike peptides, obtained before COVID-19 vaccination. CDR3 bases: TGTGCCATCAGAAACAGGGGGCTAGGGGCTGAAGCTTTCTTT. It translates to CAIRNRGLGAEAFF.